This is a list of T cell receptor beta chains from one sample in a study of blood T cell repertoires in COVID-19. Produced via immunoSEQ multiplex PCR; TCRdb's table is partial and in-frame only. The sample yields under 350,000 clones, about 88% seen once. The sample was peripheral blood. All receptors come from a man aged 18 to 29 with active or convalescent COVID-19. Both conserved end residues are part of each CDR3. The D gene is left open where the match is weak.

cdr3_nt	cdr3_aa	cdr3_length	j_call	d_call	v_call
TGTGCCAGCGGGACACGGCCTTATGGCTACACCTTC	CASGTRPYGYTF	12	TRBJ1-2	NA	TRBV19
TGTGCCAGCAGGGGAGGGAGGTCCCTCCAACAGCCCCAGCATTTT	CASRGGRSLQQPQHF	15	TRBJ1-5	NA	TRBV2
TGTGCCAGCTCACATCCGACAGGGGTCGGAGAAAAACTGTTTTTT	CASSHPTGVGEKLFF	15	TRBJ1-4	TRBD1	TRBV18
TGTGCCACCAGCAGGGGGCTTTACACAGATACGCAGTATTTT	CATSRGLYTDTQYF	14	TRBJ2-3	NA	TRBV15
TGTGCCAGTAGCCTGGGAGGGGTCAATGAGCAGTTCTTC	CASSLGGVNEQFF	13	TRBJ2-1	TRBD2	TRBV19
TGTGCCAGCAGTTGGGGCAGAACCCAGCCCCAGCATTTT	CASSWGRTQPQHF	13	TRBJ1-5	NA	TRBV6-2/TRBV6-3
TGTGCCAGCAGTCTCTTACTTACCAGGGCCCAGTACTTC	CASSLLLTRAQYF	13	TRBJ2-7	NA	TRBV12-3/TRBV12-4
TGTGCCAGCAGTCAGACAGGGTACACTGAAGCTTTCTTT	CASSQTGYTEAFF	13	TRBJ1-1	TRBD1	TRBV28
TGTGCCAGTAGACCTCGTAGAGATGCCGGGGAGCTGTTTTTT	CASRPRRDAGELFF	14	TRBJ2-2	NA	TRBV19
TGTGCCAGCAGCTCCGACAGAACTCCCCCAAAACTGTTTTTT	CASSSDRTPPKLFF	14	TRBJ1-4	NA	TRBV7-9
TGTGCCAGCAGTGACGAGCAGGCCGGAAACACCATATATTTT	CASSDEQAGNTIYF	14	TRBJ1-3	NA	TRBV2
TGTGCCAGCAGCTTAGGCAACCCCACAGGCCTCACTGAAGCTTTCTTT	CASSLGNPTGLTEAFF	16	TRBJ1-1	NA	TRBV11-2